This is a list of T cell receptor beta chains from one sample in a study of CD4 T cells in relation to SARS-CoV-2 and coronaviruses. TCRdb's copy holds only in-frame clones and misses some; the assay was immunoSEQ multiplex PCR. The sample has 50,000 to 70,000 clones; approximately 87% are singletons. Sequencing was carried out using memory CD4+ T cells from PBMCs. These receptors came from a human donor in good health. Both conserved end residues are part of each CDR3. The D gene is left open where the match is weak. Some rows mark clone size as missing; the rest say once, few, many or name a class of expanded clone.

CDR3 length	V gene	D gene	J gene	clone size	CDR3 DNA	CDR3 protein
15	TRBV2	TRBD2	TRBJ2-3	NA	TGTGCCAGCAGTGTTGGCTCGGGAGGGGGAGATACGCAGTATTTT	CASSVGSGGGDTQYF
13	TRBV19	NA	TRBJ2-7	NA	TGTGCCAGTAGGAGTAATCCTGGAGACGAGCAGTACTTC	CASRSNPGDEQYF
15	TRBV5-1	TRBD1	TRBJ2-2	NA	TGCGCCAGCAGCAGGACAGGGGGCGACACCGGGGAGCTGTTTTTT	CASSRTGGDTGELFF
15	TRBV7-6	NA	TRBJ2-1	NA	TGTGCCAGCAGCCGTAGTTGGGGAAACTACAATGAGCAGTTCTTC	CASSRSWGNYNEQFF
15	TRBV7-2	TRBD1	TRBJ2-1	NA	TGTGCCAGCAGCTTAGACAGGGGGACCTACAATGAGCAGTTCTTC	CASSLDRGTYNEQFF
13	TRBV7-2	NA	TRBJ2-7	NA	TGTGCCAGCAGCTTAGTAAGTCGAGGGACATCGTACTTC	CASSLVSRGTSYF
14	TRBV3-1/TRBV3-2	TRBD2	TRBJ2-5	NA	TGTGCCAGCAGTCACTCTAGCGGGGTGGAGACCCAGTACTTC	CASSHSSGVETQYF
14	TRBV29-1	NA	TRBJ1-3	NA	TGCAGCGTTGAAGGACCTTCCTCTGGAAACACCATATATTTT	CSVEGPSSGNTIYF
14	TRBV30	TRBD2	TRBJ2-5	NA	TGTGCCTGGAGTGTACGCGGCGGGGGGGAGACCCAGTACTTC	CAWSVRGGGETQYF
13	TRBV28	NA	TRBJ1-2	NA	TGTGCCAGCAGTTTATCAGGGGCGGGTGGCTACACCTTC	CASSLSGAGGYTF
14	TRBV5-4	NA	TRBJ1-2	NA	TGTGCCAGCAGCCCTGCTTGGGGGGCCCATGGCTACACCTTC	CASSPAWGAHGYTF
16	TRBV6-6	NA	TRBJ2-7	NA	TGTGCCAGCAGTTATACCCCGGACACTGGAGGCAACGAGCAGTACTTC	CASSYTPDTGGNEQYF
13	TRBV20-1	NA	TRBJ1-5	NA	TGCAGTGCTAGTCAGGGCCTGGGGCAGCCCCAGCATTTT	CSASQGLGQPQHF
15	TRBV29-1	NA	TRBJ2-3	NA	TGCAGCGTTGATCGGACGGCAAGGGGGACAGATACGCAGTATTTT	CSVDRTARGTDTQYF
13	TRBV25-1	TRBD1	TRBJ2-7	NA	TGTGCCAGCAGTGGGACAGGGACCTACGAGCAGTACTTC	CASSGTGTYEQYF
16	TRBV5-1	NA	TRBJ1-2	once	TGCGCCAGCAGCTCGGAGGAGGGGTTAGCTAACTATGGCTACACCTTC	CASSSEEGLANYGYTF
14	TRBV7-2	NA	TRBJ1-4	NA	TGTGCCAGCAGCCCTAGACAGGACGGAGACAAACTGTTTTTT	CASSPRQDGDKLFF
14	TRBV2	TRBD1	TRBJ2-5	NA	TGTGCCAGCAGCGGGACAGGGCTTAGAGAGACCCAGTACTTC	CASSGTGLRETQYF
14	TRBV27	TRBD1	TRBJ2-1	once	TGTGCCAGCAGTTTCACGGGACAGTACAATGAGCAGTTCTTC	CASSFTGQYNEQFF
14	TRBV18	TRBD1	TRBJ1-4	NA	TGTGCCAGCTCACCCGGACAGGTAGTGGAAAAACTGTTTTTT	CASSPGQVVEKLFF
17	TRBV4-2	TRBD1	TRBJ2-5	NA	TGTGCCAGCAGCCAAGATGAGTCGGGACAGGGCTTAGAGACCCAGTACTTC	CASSQDESGQGLETQYF
13	TRBV30	NA	TRBJ1-5	NA	TGTGCCTGGAGTCCCAGGGGTAATCAGCCCCAGCATTTT	CAWSPRGNQPQHF
14	TRBV2	TRBD1	TRBJ1-2	NA	TGTGCCAGCAGTGAGCTGGGACAGGGGAATGGCTACACCTTC	CASSELGQGNGYTF
17	TRBV5-1	TRBD2	TRBJ2-2	NA	TGCGCCAGCAGTTCTCTAGCGGGAGGACTGAACACCGGGGAGCTGTTTTTT	CASSSLAGGLNTGELFF
18	TRBV6-6	NA	TRBJ2-3	NA	TGTGCCAGCCTTCGATTACCGGGGTCCGACTCACTTCCAGATACGCAGTATTTT	CASLRLPGSDSLPDTQYF
14	TRBV7-9	NA	TRBJ1-4	NA	TGTGCCAGCAGCTTACTCCGAGGGCCCGAAAAACTGTTTTTT	CASSLLRGPEKLFF
12	TRBV2	NA	TRBJ1-6	NA	TGTGCCAGCAGGGTCTCGGTCTCACCCCTCCACTTT	CASRVSVSPLHF
15	TRBV7-8	TRBD1	TRBJ2-7	NA	TGTGCCAGCAGCTTCCAGGGGGCTGGTGTCTACGAGCAGTACTTC	CASSFQGAGVYEQYF
15	TRBV2	NA	TRBJ1-2	NA	TGTGCCAGCAGTGAACTGACGGCCAGCGGTAATGGCTACACCTTC	CASSELTASGNGYTF
12	TRBV7-9	TRBD1	TRBJ1-1	NA	TGTGCCAGCAGCCAAGGACAGGGTGAAGCTTTCTTT	CASSQGQGEAFF
13	TRBV5-1	TRBD1	TRBJ2-7	NA	TGCGCCAGCAGCCGGGGACAGGGGAACGAGCAGTACTTC	CASSRGQGNEQYF
19	TRBV6-1	TRBD1	TRBJ2-5	once	TGTGCCAGCAGTGAAGCCCCCGTCGGGACAGGGCCTCTCCAAGAGACCCAGTACTTC	CASSEAPVGTGPLQETQYF
14	TRBV19	NA	TRBJ2-2	NA	TGTGCCAGTAGTATTTCGGAGTACACCGGGGAGCTGTTTTTT	CASSISEYTGELFF
13	TRBV7-3	NA	TRBJ2-1	few	TGTGCCAGCAGCTTAGTCAGTAGCAATGAGCAGTTCTTC	CASSLVSSNEQFF
14	TRBV7-3	NA	TRBJ1-1	NA	TGTGCCAGCAGCCCCTCCGGGGGAAGCACTGAAGCTTTCTTT	CASSPSGGSTEAFF
15	TRBV19	TRBD1	TRBJ2-5	NA	TGTGCCAGTAGTAGACAGGGAACGAAGGGGGAGACCCAGTACTTC	CASSRQGTKGETQYF
16	TRBV24-1	TRBD1	TRBJ1-5	NA	TGTGCCACCAGTGAATCGGGACAGGGTAACAATCAGCCCCAGCATTTT	CATSESGQGNNQPQHF
14	TRBV18	NA	TRBJ2-5	NA	TGTGCCAGCTCACCATCCAGGGTGGGAAAGACCCAGTACTTC	CASSPSRVGKTQYF
16	TRBV6-5	TRBD1	TRBJ1-1	NA	TGTGCCAGCAGTTACTGGACAGGGGGAAGGGGTACTGAAGCTTTCTTT	CASSYWTGGRGTEAFF
17	TRBV3-1/TRBV3-2	NA	TRBJ1-6	NA	TGTGCCAGCAGCCCAGACCTACAGGGCCAGAGTGCTTCACCCCTCCACTTT	CASSPDLQGQSASPLHF
16	TRBV19	TRBD2	TRBJ2-1	NA	TGTGCCAGTAGTATCGAGGCGGGGGGGCCTATAAATGAGCAGTTCTTC	CASSIEAGGPINEQFF
13	TRBV19	NA	TRBJ2-3	NA	TGTGCCAGTAGTAGCGGGAGCACAGATACGCAGTATTTT	CASSSGSTDTQYF
15	TRBV30	NA	TRBJ1-4	once	TGTGCCTGGAGTCCCCCACGCAGGGGCCGGGAAAAACTGTTTTTT	CAWSPPRRGREKLFF
15	TRBV5-1	NA	TRBJ2-3	NA	TGCGCCAGCAGCTTGACAGCCGACGGCACAGATACGCAGTATTTT	CASSLTADGTDTQYF
15	TRBV5-4	TRBD2	TRBJ2-3	NA	TGTGCCAGCAGTCCCGGGACTAGTAGCACAGATACGCAGTATTTT	CASSPGTSSTDTQYF